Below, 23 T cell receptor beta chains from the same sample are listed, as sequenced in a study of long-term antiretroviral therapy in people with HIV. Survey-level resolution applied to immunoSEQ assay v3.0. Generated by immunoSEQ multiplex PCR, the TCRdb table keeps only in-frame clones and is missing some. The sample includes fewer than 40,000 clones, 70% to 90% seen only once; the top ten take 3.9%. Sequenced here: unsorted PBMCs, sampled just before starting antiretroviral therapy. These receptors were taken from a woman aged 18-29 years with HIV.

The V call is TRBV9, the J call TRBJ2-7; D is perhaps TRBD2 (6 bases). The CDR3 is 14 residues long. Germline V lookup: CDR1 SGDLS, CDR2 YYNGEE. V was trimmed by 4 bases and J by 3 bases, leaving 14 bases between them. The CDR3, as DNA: TGTGCCAGCAGCCCACCGGGACTGGGCTACGAGCAGTACTTC. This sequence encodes CASSPPGLGYEQYF.

The CDR3 nucleotides are TGTGCCAGCAGTCGGGCGGGGGGACCTTACGAGCAGTACTTC. Translating it yields CASSRAGGPYEQYF. The chain has TRBV4-2 and TRBJ2-7; 8 bases align to TRBD2. CDR1 and CDR2 from the germline V gene are LGHNA and YNFKEQ. With V trimmed by 6 bases and J by 4 bases, 8 bases remained unmatched. The CDR3 length is 14 residues.

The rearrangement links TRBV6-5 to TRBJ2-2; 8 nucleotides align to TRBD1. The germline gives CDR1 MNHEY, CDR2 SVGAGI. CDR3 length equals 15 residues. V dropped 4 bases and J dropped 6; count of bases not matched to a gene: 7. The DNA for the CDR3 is TGTGCCAGCAGTTTCCCGGACAGGGTGCCCGGGGAGCTGTTTTTT. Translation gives CASSFPDRVPGELFF.

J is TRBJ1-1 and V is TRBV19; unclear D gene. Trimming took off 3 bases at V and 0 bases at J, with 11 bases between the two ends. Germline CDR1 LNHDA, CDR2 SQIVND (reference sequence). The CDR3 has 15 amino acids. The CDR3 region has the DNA TGTGCCAGTAGTATGAAGAGTAACCTGAACACTGAAGCTTTCTTT. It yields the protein CASSMKSNLNTEAFF.

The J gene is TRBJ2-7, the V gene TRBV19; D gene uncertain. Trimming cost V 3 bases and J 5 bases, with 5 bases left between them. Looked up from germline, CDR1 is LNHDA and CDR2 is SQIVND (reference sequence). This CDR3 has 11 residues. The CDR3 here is CASSIYHEQYF. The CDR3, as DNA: TGTGCCAGTAGTATTTACCACGAGCAGTACTTC. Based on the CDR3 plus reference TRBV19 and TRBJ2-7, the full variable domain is DGGITQSPKYLFRKEGQNVTLSCEQNLNHDAMYWYRQDPGQGLRLIYYSQIVNDFQKGDIAEGYSVSREKKESFPLTVTSAQKNPTAFYLCASSIYHEQYFGPGTRLTVT.

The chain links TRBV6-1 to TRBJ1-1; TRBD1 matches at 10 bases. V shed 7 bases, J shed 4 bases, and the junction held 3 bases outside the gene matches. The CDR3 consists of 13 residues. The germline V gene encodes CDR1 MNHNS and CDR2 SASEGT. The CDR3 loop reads CASTRDRGTEAFF. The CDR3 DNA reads TGTGCCAGCACACGGGACAGGGGCACTGAAGCTTTCTTT.

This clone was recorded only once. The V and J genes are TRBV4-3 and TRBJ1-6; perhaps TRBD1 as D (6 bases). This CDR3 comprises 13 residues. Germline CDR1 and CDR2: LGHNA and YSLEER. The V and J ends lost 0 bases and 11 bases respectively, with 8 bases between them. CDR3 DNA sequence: TGCGCCAGCAGCCAAGACGGGGGCCCACCCCTCCACTTT. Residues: CASSQDGGPPLHF.

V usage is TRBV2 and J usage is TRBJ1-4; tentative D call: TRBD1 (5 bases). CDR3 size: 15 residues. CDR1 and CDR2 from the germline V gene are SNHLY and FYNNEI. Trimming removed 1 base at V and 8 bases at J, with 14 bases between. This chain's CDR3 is CASSEEWGKGEKLFF. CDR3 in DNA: TGTGCCAGCAGTGAAGAATGGGGGAAAGGGGAAAAACTGTTTTTT.

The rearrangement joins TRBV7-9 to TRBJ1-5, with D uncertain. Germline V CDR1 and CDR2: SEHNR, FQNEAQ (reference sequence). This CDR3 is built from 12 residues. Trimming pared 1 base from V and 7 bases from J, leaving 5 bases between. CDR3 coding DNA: TGTGCCAGCAGCTTAGATGGCCAGCCCCAGCATTTT. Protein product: CASSLDGQPQHF. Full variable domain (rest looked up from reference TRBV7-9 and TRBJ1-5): DTGVSQNPRHKITKRGQNVTFRCDPISEHNRLYWYRQTLGQGPEFLTYFQNEAQLEKSRLLSDRFSAERPKGSFSTLEIQRTEQGDSAMYLCASSLDGQPQHFGDGTRLSIL.

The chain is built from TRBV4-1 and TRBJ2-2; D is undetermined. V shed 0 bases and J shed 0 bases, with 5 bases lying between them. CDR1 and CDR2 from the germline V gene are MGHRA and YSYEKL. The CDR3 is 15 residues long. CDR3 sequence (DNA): TGCGCCAGCAGCCAAGATAGGGCGAACACCGGGGAGCTGTTTTTT. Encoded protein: CASSQDRANTGELFF.

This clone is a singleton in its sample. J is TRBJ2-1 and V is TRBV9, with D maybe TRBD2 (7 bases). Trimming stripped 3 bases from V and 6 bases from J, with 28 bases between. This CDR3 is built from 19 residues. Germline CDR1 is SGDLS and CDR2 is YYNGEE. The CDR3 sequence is CASSAPLGAGAGALNEQFF. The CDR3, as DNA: TGTGCCAGCAGCGCTCCCTTGGGGGCGGGAGCAGGGGCCCTCAATGAGCAGTTCTTC.

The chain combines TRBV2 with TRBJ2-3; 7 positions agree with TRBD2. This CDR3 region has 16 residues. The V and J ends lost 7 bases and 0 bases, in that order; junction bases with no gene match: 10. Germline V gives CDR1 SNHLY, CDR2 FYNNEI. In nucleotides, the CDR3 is TGTGCCAGCACCCTGAGACTAGCCACTAGCACAGATACGCAGTATTTT. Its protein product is CASTLRLATSTDTQYF.

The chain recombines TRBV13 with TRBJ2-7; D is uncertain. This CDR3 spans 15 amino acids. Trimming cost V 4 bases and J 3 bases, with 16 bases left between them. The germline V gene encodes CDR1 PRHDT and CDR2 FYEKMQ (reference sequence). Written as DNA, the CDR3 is TGTGCCAGCAGCTCGAATACCGAGTTGATCTACGAGCAGTACTTC. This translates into CASSSNTELIYEQYF.

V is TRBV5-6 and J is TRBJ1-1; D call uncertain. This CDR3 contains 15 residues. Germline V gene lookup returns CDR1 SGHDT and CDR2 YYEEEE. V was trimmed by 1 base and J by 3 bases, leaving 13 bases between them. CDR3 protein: CASSLFGREDTEAFF. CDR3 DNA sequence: TGTGCCAGCAGCTTGTTTGGGAGGGAGGACACTGAAGCTTTCTTT.

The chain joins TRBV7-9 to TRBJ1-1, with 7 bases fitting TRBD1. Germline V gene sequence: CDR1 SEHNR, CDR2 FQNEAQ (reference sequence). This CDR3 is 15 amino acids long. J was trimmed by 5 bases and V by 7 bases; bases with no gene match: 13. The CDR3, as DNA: TGTGCCAGCATCACGGCACAGGGGATGATTACTGAAGCTTTCTTT. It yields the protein CASITAQGMITEAFF.

The CDR3 nucleotides are TGTGCCAGCAGCTTATGGGTGGGAAACGCAGATACGCAGTATTTT. Translated: CASSLWVGNADTQYF. This chain connects TRBV7-2 to TRBJ2-3; no reliable D call. The CDR3 is made up of 15 amino acids. Germline assignment: CDR1 SGHTA and CDR2 FQGNSA. Trimming pared 2 bases from V and 4 bases from J, leaving 13 bases between.

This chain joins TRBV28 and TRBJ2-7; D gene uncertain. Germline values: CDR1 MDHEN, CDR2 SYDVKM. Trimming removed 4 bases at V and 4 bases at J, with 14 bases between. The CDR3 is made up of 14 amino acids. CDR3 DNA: TGTGCCAGCAGTTCTGGCCAGTTCAAGTACGAGCAGTACTTC. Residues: CASSSGQFKYEQYF.

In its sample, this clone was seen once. CDR3 sequence (DNA): TGCAGCGTTGAAGAAGCGGGACGGAGCACTTATGGCTACACCTTC. It translates to CSVEEAGRSTYGYTF. The V gene is TRBV29-1, the J gene TRBJ1-2, with D perhaps matching TRBD1 (5 bases). The CDR3 spans 15 residues. The V end was cut by 0 bases, the J end by 5 bases, with 16 bases between. Germline lookup yields CDR1 SQVTM and CDR2 ANQGSEA.

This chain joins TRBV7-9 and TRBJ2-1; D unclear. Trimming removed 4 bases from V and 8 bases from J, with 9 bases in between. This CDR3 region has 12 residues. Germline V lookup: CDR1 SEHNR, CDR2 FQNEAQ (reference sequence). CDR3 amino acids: CASSSHRDEQFF. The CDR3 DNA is TGTGCCAGCAGCTCCCACCGGGATGAGCAGTTCTTC.

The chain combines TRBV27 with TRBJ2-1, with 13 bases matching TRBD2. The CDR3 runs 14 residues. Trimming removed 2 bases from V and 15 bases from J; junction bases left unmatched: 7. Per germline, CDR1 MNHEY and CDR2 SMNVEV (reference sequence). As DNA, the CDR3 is TGTGCCAGCAGTTTAAGTACTAGCGGGAGGGTCGGGTTCTTC. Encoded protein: CASSLSTSGRVGFF.

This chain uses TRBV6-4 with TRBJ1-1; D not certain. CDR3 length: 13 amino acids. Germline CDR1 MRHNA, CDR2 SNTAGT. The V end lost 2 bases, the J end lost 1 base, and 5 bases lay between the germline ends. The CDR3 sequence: CASSDRPNTEAFF. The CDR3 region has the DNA TGTGCCAGCAGTGACAGGCCGAACACTGAAGCTTTCTTT.

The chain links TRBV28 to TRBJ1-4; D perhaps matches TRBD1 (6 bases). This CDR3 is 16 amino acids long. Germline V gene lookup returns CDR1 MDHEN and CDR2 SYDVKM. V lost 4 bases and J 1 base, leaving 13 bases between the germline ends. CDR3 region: CASSSLGGLTNEKLFF. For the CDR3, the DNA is TGTGCCAGCAGTTCTCTTGGGGGCCTAACTAATGAAAAACTGTTTTTT.

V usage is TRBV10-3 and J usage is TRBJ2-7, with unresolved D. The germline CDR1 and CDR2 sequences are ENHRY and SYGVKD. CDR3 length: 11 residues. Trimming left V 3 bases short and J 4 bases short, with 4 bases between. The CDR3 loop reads CAISERYEQYF. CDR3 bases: TGTGCCATCAGTGAACGGTACGAGCAGTACTTC.